One sample yielded the 10 T cell receptor beta chains listed below, sequenced in a study of blood T cell repertoires in COVID-19. Profiling relied on immunoSEQ multiplex PCR, and the TCRdb table lists in-frame clones only, not all of them. The sample has some 48,000 clones, 75% to 95% seen once. Source material: peripheral blood. These receptors all come from a man in his 70s with acute or convalescent COVID-19.

V gene TRBV12-3 or TRBV12-4 combines with J gene TRBJ1-5; D unresolved. V dropped 1 base and J dropped 7 bases, with 5 bases sitting between them. CDR3 size: 12 residues. CDR3 protein: CASSLVGQPQHF. The CDR3 DNA reads as TGTGCCAGCAGTTTAGTTGGCCAGCCCCAGCATTTT.

This chain uses TRBV7-2 with TRBJ2-1, with D maybe TRBD2 (5 bases). The CDR3 sequence is 16 residues long. V lost 5 bases to trimming and J lost 3 bases, with 17 bases between them. Per the germline V gene, CDR1 is SGHTA and CDR2 is FQGNSA. CDR3 DNA sequence: TGTGCCAGCAGCAATATGGGGTCCCGGGGCTACAATGAGCAGTTCTTC. This translates into CASSNMGSRGYNEQFF.

The chain employs TRBV7-2 and TRBJ2-5; 13 positions match TRBD2. The CDR3 runs 16 residues. Germline V lookup: CDR1 SGHTA, CDR2 FQGNSA. The junction had 8 bases not matched to a gene; V was cut back by 5 bases and J by 5 bases. The CDR3: CASSPQPGLAGETQYF. The CDR3 DNA reads as TGTGCCAGCAGCCCCCAGCCGGGACTAGCGGGGGAGACCCAGTACTTC. The whole variable domain, filled in from reference TRBV7-2 and TRBJ2-5, reads GAGVSQSPSNKVTEKGKDVELRCDPISGHTALYWYRQSLGQGLEFLIYFQGNSAPDKSGLPSDRFSAERTGGSVSTLTIQRTQQEDSAVYLCASSPQPGLAGETQYFGPGTRLLVL.

This clone was recorded once. V is TRBV6-2 or TRBV6-3 and J is TRBJ1-2, with 8 bases lining up with TRBD1. V shed 6 bases, J shed 5 bases, and the junction held 8 bases outside the gene matches. Germline-derived CDR1 and CDR2 are MNHEY and SVGEGT. The CDR3 extends over 14 amino acids. The CDR3 reads CASSTRTGIYGYTF. The CDR3 DNA follows: TGTGCCAGCAGCACCCGGACAGGGATTTATGGCTACACCTTC.

The genes are TRBV18 and TRBJ1-1, with TRBD1 identical over 7 bases. The CDR3 covers 13 residues. The junction had 2 bases not matched to a gene; V was cut back by 6 bases and J by 1 base. Germline V gene sequence: CDR1 KGHSH, CDR2 LQKENI. The CDR3 bases are TGTGCCAGCTCGGAGGGGGCGAACACTGAAGCTTTCTTT. This sequence encodes CASSEGANTEAFF.

The chain recombines TRBV3-1 (or the pseudogene TRBV3-2) with TRBJ1-2, with D maybe TRBD1 (5 bases). The CDR3 is made up of 15 amino acids. Trimming removed 3 bases from V and 7 bases from J, with 18 bases in between. Germline loops: CDR1 LGHDT, CDR2 YNNKEL (reference sequence). In nucleotides, the CDR3 is TGTGCCAGCAGCCACCGGGACTTCCGAAGAGGTGGCTACACCTTC. Translating gives CASSHRDFRRGGYTF.

The V gene is TRBV28, the J gene TRBJ2-5, with 7 bases that match TRBD2. The ends lost 5 bases at V and 9 bases at J; junction bases unmatched: 12. The CDR3 loop spans 14 amino acids. The germline V gene encodes CDR1 MDHEN and CDR2 SYDVKM. The CDR3 region is CASSPPGGRRAQYF. CDR3 sequence (DNA): TGTGCCAGCAGTCCCCCGGGGGGTAGGAGGGCCCAGTACTTC.

The CDR3 DNA follows: TGTGCCAGTAGTATAAGGGGACAAAACTATGGCTACACCTTC. Its translation: CASSIRGQNYGYTF. V gene TRBV19 combines with J gene TRBJ1-2; weak D call: TRBD1 (6 bases). Germline loops: CDR1 LNHDA, CDR2 SQIVND (reference sequence). The CDR3 covers 14 residues. The V gene lost 2 bases and the J gene lost 2 bases, with 9 bases spanning the gap.

The chain uses TRBV5-5 and TRBJ2-4, with D perhaps TRBD2 (6 bases). Germline V gene data show CDR1 as SGHKS and CDR2 as YYEKEE (reference sequence). V lost 1 base and J lost 2, with 19 bases in between. There are 18 residues in the CDR3. As DNA, the CDR3 is TGTGCCAGCAGCTTGTTTGGGGCAATGGGACTTTCCAAAAACATTCAGTACTTC. Amino acid sequence: CASSLFGAMGLSKNIQYF.

The genes are TRBV3-1 (or the pseudogene TRBV3-2) and TRBJ2-2, with 8 bases identical to TRBD2. The CDR3 runs 15 residues. The J segment lost 6 bases and the V segment lost 1 base, leaving 4 bases of the junction unmatched. In germline, CDR1 is LGHDT, CDR2 YNNKEL (reference sequence). CDR3 protein: CASSQGTSRSGELFF. The CDR3 coding sequence is TGTGCCAGCAGCCAAGGGACTAGCCGGTCCGGGGAGCTGTTTTTT.